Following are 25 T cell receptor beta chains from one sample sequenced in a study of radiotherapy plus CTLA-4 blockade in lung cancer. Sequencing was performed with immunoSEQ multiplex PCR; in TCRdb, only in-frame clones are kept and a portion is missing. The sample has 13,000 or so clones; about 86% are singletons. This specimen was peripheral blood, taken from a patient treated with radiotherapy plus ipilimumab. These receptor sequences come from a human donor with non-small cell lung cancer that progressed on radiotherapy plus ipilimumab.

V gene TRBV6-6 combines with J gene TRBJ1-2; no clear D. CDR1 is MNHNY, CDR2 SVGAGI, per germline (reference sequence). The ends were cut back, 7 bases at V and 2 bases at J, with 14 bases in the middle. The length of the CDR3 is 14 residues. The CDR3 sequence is CASTPQGQNYGYTF. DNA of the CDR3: TGTGCCAGCACCCCTCAAGGGCAAAACTATGGCTACACCTTC.

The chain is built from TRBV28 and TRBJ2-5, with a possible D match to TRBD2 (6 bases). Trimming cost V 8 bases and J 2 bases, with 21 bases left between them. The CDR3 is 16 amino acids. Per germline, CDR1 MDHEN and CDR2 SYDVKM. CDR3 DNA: TGTGCCAGCGGAAGTGGGGGGATACTACTTCAAGAGACCCAGTACTTC. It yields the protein CASGSGGILLQETQYF. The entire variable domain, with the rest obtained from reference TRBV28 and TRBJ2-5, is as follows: DVKVTQSSRYLVKRTGEKVFLECVQDMDHENMFWYRQDPGLGLRLIYFSYDVKMKEKGDIPEGYSVSREKKERFSLILESASTNQTSMYLCASGSGGILLQETQYFGPGTRLLVL.

The CDR3, as DNA: TGTGCCAGCAGTCCCGGGGCCTCTAACTATGGCTACACCTTC. This sequence encodes CASSPGASNYGYTF. The chain couples TRBV28 to TRBJ1-2; the D gene is possibly TRBD1 (5 bases). V was pared by 5 bases and J by 0 bases, with 10 bases between. In germline, CDR1 is MDHEN, CDR2 SYDVKM. This CDR3 has 14 amino acids.

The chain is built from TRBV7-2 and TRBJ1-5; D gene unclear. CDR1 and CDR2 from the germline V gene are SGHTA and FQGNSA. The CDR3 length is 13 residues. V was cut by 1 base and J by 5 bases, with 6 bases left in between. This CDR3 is CASSLGVDQPQHF. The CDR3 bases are TGTGCCAGCAGCTTAGGGGTCGATCAGCCCCAGCATTTT.

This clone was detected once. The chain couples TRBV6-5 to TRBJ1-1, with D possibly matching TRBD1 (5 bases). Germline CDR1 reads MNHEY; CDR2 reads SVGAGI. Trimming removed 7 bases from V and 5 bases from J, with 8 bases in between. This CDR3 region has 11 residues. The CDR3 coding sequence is TGTGCCAGCACCCAGGGTACTGAAGCTTTCTTT. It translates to CASTQGTEAFF.

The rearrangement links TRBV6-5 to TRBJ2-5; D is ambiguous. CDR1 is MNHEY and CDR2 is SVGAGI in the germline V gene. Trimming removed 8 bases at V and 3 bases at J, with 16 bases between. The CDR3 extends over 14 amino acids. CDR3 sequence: CASATRRAKETQYF. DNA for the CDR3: TGTGCCAGCGCGACGCGTCGGGCCAAAGAGACCCAGTACTTC.

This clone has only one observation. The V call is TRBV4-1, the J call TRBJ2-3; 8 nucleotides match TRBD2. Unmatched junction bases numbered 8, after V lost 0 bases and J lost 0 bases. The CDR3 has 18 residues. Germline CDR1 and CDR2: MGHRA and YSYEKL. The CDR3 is CASSQDVGQRGSTDTQYF. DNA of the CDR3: TGCGCCAGCAGCCAAGATGTTGGGCAGCGGGGGAGCACAGATACGCAGTATTTT.

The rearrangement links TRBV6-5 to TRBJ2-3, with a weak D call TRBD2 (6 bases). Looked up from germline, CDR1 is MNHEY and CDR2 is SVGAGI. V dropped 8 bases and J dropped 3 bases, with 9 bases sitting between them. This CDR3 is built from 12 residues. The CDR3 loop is CASGGGTDTQYF. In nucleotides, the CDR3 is TGTGCCAGCGGGGGAGGTACAGATACGCAGTATTTT.

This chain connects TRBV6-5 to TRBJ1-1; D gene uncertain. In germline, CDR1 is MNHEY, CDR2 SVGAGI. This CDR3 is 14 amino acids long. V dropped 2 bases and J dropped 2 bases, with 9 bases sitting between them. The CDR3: CASSYAGANTEAFF. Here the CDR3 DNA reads TGTGCCAGCAGTTACGCAGGAGCAAACACTGAAGCTTTCTTT.

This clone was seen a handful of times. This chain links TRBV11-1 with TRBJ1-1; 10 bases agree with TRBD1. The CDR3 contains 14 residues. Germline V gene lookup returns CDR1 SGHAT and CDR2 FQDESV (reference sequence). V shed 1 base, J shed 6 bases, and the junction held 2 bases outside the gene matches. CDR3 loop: CASSLGTGGPEAFF. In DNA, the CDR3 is TGTGCCAGCAGCTTAGGGACAGGGGGTCCTGAAGCTTTCTTT.

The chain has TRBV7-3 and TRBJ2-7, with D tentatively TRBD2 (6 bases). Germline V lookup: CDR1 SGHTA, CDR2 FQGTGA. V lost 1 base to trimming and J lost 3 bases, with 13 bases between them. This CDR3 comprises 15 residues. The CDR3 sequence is CASSLRPGTDYEQYF. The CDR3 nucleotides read TGTGCCAGCAGCTTAAGACCCGGGACTGACTACGAGCAGTACTTC.

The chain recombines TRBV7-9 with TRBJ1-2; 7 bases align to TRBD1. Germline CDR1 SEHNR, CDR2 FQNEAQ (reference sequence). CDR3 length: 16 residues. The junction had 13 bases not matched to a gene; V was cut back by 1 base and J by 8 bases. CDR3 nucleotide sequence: TGTGCCAGCAGCTTAGAGGGGGCAGGGGATTTGAGGGGCTACACCTTC. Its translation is CASSLEGAGDLRGYTF.

The CDR3 loop reads CASSELGGQNTDTQYF. DNA of the CDR3: TGTGCCAGCAGTGAATTGGGTGGACAAAACACAGATACGCAGTATTTT. The rearrangement joins TRBV25-1 to TRBJ2-3; D is perhaps TRBD1 (5 bases). V was cut by 1 base and J by 2 bases, with 13 bases left in between. The germline gives CDR1 MGHDK, CDR2 SYGVNS. There are 16 residues in the CDR3.

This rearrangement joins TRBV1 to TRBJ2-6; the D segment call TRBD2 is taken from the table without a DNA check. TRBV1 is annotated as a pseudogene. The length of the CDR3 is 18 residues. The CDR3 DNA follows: TGCACCAGCAGGCAACATAGTTTGTGCAAAAGTCGGGCCAACGTCCTGACTTTC. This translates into CTSRQHSLCKSRANVLTF.

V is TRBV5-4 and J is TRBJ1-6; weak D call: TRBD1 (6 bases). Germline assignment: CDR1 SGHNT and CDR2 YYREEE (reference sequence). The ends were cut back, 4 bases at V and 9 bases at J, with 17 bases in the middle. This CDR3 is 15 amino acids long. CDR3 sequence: CASSRGDTLGSPLHF. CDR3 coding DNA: TGTGCCAGCAGCCGCGGGGACACCCTGGGTTCACCCCTCCACTTT.

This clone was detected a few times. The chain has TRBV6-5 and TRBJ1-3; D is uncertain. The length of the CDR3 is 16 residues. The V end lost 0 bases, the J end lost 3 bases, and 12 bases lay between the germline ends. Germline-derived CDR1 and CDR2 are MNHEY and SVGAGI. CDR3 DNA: TGTGCCAGCAGTTACTCGAACAGCTTAGGTGGAAACACCATATATTTT. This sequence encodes CASSYSNSLGGNTIYF.

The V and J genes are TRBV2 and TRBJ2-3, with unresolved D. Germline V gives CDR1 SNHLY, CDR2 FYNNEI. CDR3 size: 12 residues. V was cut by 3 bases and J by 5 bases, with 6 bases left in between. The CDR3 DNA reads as TGTGCCAGCAGTGATCCCCGAGATACGCAGTATTTT. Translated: CASSDPRDTQYF.

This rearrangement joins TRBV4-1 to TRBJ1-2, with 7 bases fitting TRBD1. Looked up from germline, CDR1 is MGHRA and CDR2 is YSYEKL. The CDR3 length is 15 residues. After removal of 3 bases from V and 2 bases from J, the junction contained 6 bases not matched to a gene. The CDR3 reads CASSQGDSRNYGYTF. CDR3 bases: TGCGCCAGCAGCCAGGGGGACAGTAGAAACTATGGCTACACCTTC.

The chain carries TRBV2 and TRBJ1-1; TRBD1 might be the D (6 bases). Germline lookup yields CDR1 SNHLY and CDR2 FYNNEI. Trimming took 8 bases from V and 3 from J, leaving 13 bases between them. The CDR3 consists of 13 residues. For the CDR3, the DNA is TGTGCCAGCGCAGACAGGAGGGACACTGAAGCTTTCTTT. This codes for CASADRRDTEAFF.

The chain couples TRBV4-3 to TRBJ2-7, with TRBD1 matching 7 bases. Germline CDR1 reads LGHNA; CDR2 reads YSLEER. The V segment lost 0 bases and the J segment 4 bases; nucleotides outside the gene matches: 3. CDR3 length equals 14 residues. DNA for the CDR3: TGCGCCAGCAGCCAAGATTTACAGGGGTACGAGCAGTACTTC. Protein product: CASSQDLQGYEQYF.

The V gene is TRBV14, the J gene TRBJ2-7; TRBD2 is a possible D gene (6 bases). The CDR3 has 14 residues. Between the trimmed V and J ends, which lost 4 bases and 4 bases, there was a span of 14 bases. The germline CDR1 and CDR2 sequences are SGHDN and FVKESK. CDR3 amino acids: CASSLGLVRYEQYF. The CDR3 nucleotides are TGTGCCAGCAGCCTGGGACTCGTACGGTACGAGCAGTACTTC. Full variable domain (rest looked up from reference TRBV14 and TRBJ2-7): EAGVTQFPSHSVIEKGQTVTLRCDPISGHDNLYWYRRVMGKEIKFLLHFVKESKQDESGMPNNRFLAERTGGTYSTLKVQPAELEDSGVYFCASSLGLVRYEQYFGPGTRLTVT.

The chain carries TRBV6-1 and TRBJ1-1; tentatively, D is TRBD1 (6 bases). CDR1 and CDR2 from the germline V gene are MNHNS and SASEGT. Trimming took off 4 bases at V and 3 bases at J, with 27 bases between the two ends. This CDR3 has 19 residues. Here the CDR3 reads CASSALIPQGTPRYTEAFF. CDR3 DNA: TGTGCCAGCAGTGCATTAATCCCACAGGGAACCCCCCGATACACTGAAGCTTTCTTT.

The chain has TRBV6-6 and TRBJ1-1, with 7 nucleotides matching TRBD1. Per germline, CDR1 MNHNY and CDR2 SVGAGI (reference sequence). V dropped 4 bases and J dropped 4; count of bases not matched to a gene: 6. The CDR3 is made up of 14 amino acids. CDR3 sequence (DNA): TGTGCCAGCAGTTCCTTACAGGGGTTCACTGAAGCTTTCTTT. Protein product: CASSSLQGFTEAFF.

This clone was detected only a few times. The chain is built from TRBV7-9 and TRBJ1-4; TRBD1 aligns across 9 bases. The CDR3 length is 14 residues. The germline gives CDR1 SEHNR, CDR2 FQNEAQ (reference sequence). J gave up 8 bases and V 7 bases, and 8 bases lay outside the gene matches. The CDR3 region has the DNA TGTGCCAGCAACTCGGCGGACAGGGGAGAAAAACTGTTTTTT. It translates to CASNSADRGEKLFF.

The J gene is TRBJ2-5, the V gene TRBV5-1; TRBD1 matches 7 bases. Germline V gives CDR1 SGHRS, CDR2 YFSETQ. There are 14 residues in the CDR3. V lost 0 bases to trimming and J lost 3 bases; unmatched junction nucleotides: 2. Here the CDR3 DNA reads TGCGCCAGCAGCTTGGTAGGGACAGAAGAGACCCAGTACTTC. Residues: CASSLVGTEETQYF.